This T cell receptor (beta chain) was identified during a study of blood T cells in healthy people across ages (dated by TCRdb to between 2014 and 2016). A note on the overall study: Template switching captured roughly one uniquely barcoded TCR beta cDNA molecule per two T cells in model experiments. To track age-related changes in TCR beta repertoire diversity, the study relied on deep sequencing normalized with unique cDNA molecular identifiers. Donors were grouped into four age groups: young (average approximately 15 years), middle-aged (39), aged (about 60) and long-lived (over 80). Donors of different ages were randomly distributed across sequencing lanes to avoid experimental bias. For two donors (one aged 18 to 29 and one aged 80 or older), the study analyzed two additional independent replicas of 1 million unique cDNA reads from the same blood draw.

The library was made by 5' RACE. The sequencer listed for this sample is Illumina HiSeq 2500. A second PCR of about 7 to 12 cycles was run with a J-beta primer mix and a sample-barcoded 5' primer. A template-switch 5' adaptor carrying 12 random nucleotides introduced a unique molecular identifier onto each TCR beta cDNA molecule. Each sample yielded at least 2.5 million CDR3-containing paired-end reads. First-strand cDNA synthesis was performed from all RNA using the Mint cDNA synthesis kit, with priming by a TRBC-specific oligonucleotide. All cDNA was treated with uracil-DNA glycosylase and then went through a first 18-cycle PCR with the universal primers M1SS and BC2_uni_R. On the study's bioinformatics: For normalization, 1 million high-quality reads, each with a distinct molecular identifier, were randomly selected from each sample. Instead of being binned into consensus sequences, reads with shared molecular identifiers were discarded. CDR3 identification, clonotype clustering and error correction used MiTCR with a Q25 quality threshold and the strictest error-elimination algorithm. A nonparametric unseen species model with Euler transformation was used to estimate a lower bound on total TCR beta diversity. TCRdb reran the public reads through fastp at Q25 and MiXCR, keeping productive beta chains. Rows are unified per CDR3 protein, each entry keeping the most common DNA and genes. The V and J calls shown here were made by TCRdb, not taken from the authors' results. For this sample the table gives hundreds of thousands of distinct CDR3 sequences, of which approximately 30% were detected only once. The ten largest clonotypes hold approximately 14% of the sample.

General conclusions and limits of the study: The long-lived group showed more naive CD4+ T cells, fewer expanded clones and increased TCR diversity than the aged group, suggesting age selection. Estimates of total diversity based on one million sequenced T cells were regarded as lower bounds and as underestimates. Observed TCR beta diversity per million T cells fell roughly linearly with age, and a significant reduction was already apparent by age roughly 41. Because profiling used bulk unsorted PBMCs, naive and antigen-experienced compartments could not be compared conclusively. Donor CMV infection status was unknown, potentially confounding age-related changes in expanded clonotypes. A strong correlation was found between observed TCR beta diversity and the percentage of naive T cells measured by flow cytometry.

Systemically healthy Caucasian individuals from Russia, 39 in total and aged roughly 6 to 95 years, were included as donors. Each donor gave ten milliliters of peripheral blood, drawn into EDTA-treated Vacutainer tubes. Ficoll-Paque density-gradient centrifugation was used to isolate PBMCs, with at least 6.5 million per sample. Trizol reagent was used to extract total RNA from PBMCs, with at least 5 micrograms per sample. The percentages of naive CD45RAhigh/CD27high T cells were determined by flow cytometry on a PBMC aliquot from every donor. According to the germline V gene, CDR1 reads LGHNA and CDR2 reads YSLEER. V loses 0 bases at its end and J loses 5 bases; junction bases beyond the gene matches: 8. The CDR3 contains 17 residues, cysteine and phenylalanine counted. The DNA shown is the 51-base CDR3, in frame from base 1. This clonotype was recorded many times. The antigen this receptor binds is unknown. No base quality information exists; no much larger clone differs at one position.

The chain joins TRBV4-3 to TRBJ2-1; TRBD1 fits 9 bases in the junction. The sequenced material came from blood. This receptor was identified in a woman older than 75 in good health. The CDR3 reads CASSQDRMRDRDNEQFF. The nucleotides are TGCGCCAGCAGCCAAGATCGAATGAGGGACAGGGACAATGAGCAGTTCTTC.